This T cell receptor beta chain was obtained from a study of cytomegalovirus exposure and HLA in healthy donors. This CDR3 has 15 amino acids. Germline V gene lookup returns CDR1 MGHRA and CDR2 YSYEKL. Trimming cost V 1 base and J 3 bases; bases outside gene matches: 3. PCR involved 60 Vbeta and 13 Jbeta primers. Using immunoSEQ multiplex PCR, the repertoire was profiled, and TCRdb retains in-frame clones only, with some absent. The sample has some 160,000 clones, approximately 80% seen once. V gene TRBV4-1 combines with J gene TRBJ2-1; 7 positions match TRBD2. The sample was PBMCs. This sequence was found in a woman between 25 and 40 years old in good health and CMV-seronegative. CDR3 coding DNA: TGCGCCAGCAGCCAAGGAGGGGACTACTACAATGAGCAGTTCTTC. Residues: CASSQGGDYYNEQFF.